These 25 T cell receptor beta chains share one sample of origin, sequenced in a study of identical twins. MiXCR was run by TCRdb on the 5' RACE reads, yielding one entry per CDR3 protein. The data contain about 720,000 distinct CDR3 sequences, around a sixth of them singletons. These data were also reused for a study on T cells expressing NK-cell markers.

Specimen: PBMCs. Receptors were obtained from a woman aged 18-30 years in good health.

This chain uses TRBV12-3 or TRBV12-4 with TRBJ2-5; TRBD1 agrees at 8 bases. Trimming cost V 4 bases and J 5 bases; bases outside gene matches: 6. This CDR3 has 14 residues. CDR3 in amino acids: CASSSDRDSETQYF. The CDR3 bases are TGTGCCAGCAGTTCGGACAGGGACAGTGAGACCCAGTACTTC.

Ten or more counts support this clonotype. The chain carries TRBV12-3 or TRBV12-4 and TRBJ2-3; D is unclear. This CDR3 has 13 amino acids. V dropped 6 bases and J dropped 3 bases, with 10 bases sitting between them. The DNA for the CDR3 is TGTGCCAGCAGCCGCGTTTCGACAGATACGCAGTATTTT. Translated, it gives CASSRVSTDTQYF.

The chain couples TRBV4-3 to TRBJ2-7; possibly TRBD2 for D (5 bases). Germline loops: CDR1 LGHNA, CDR2 YSLEER. The length of the CDR3 is 16 residues. Trimming removed 1 base from V and 2 bases from J, with 15 bases in between. The chain's CDR3 is CASSQVWAGLAYEQYF. The DNA for the CDR3 is TGCGCCAGCAGCCAAGTGTGGGCGGGCTTAGCCTACGAGCAGTACTTC.

The chain couples TRBV29-1 to TRBJ2-3; D uncertain. Germline-derived CDR1 and CDR2 are SQVTM and ANQGSEA. The CDR3 is 14 residues long. Trimming removed 7 bases from V and 3 bases from J, with 17 bases in between. CDR3 bases: TGCAGCGCCCCCCGCCGCATAAGGACAGATACGCAGTATTTT. Translation: CSAPRRIRTDTQYF.

V and J are TRBV7-6 and TRBJ2-1; 8 bases are a match to TRBD2. Germline lookup yields CDR1 SGHVS and CDR2 FNYEAQ. V lost 0 bases, J lost 8 bases, and 6 bases stayed unmatched. CDR3 length: 15 amino acids. CDR3 sequence (DNA): TGTGCCAGCAGCTTAGCCGGGGGGGAGGCTTATGAGCAGTTCTTC. Translated, it gives CASSLAGGEAYEQFF.

Only a few counts were recorded for this clonotype. The CDR3 region has the DNA TGTGCCAGCAGTTATGGAGCGAATAGCGGACCCTACGAGCAGTACTTC. This translates into CASSYGANSGPYEQYF. The chain links TRBV6-2 or TRBV6-3 to TRBJ2-7; D may be TRBD2 (6 bases). Per the germline V gene, CDR1 is MNHEY and CDR2 is SVGEGT. The CDR3 extends over 16 amino acids. V lost 3 bases to trimming and J lost 2 bases, with 17 bases between them.

V usage is TRBV29-1 and J usage is TRBJ1-2; D gene uncertain. CDR1 and CDR2 (germline): SQVTM, ANQGSEA. This CDR3 is 10 amino acids long. The ends were cut back, 4 bases at V and 8 bases at J, with 8 bases in the middle. Written as DNA, the CDR3 is TGCAGCGTTGTGGAGGAAGGCTACACCTTC. Protein sequence: CSVVEEGYTF.

The chain joins TRBV5-1 to TRBJ2-1; tentative D call: TRBD1 (5 bases). CDR3 length: 14 amino acids. The V end was cut by 0 bases, the J end by 3 bases, with 7 bases between. CDR1 and CDR2 from the germline V gene are SGHRS and YFSETQ. CDR3 sequence (DNA): TGCGCCAGCAGCTTGGAGGGGATCTACAATGAGCAGTTCTTC. It translates to CASSLEGIYNEQFF.

This sequence joins TRBV10-3 and TRBJ2-1; TRBD2 aligns across 8 bases. After removal of 3 bases from V and 5 bases from J, the junction contained 6 bases not matched to a gene. Germline CDR1 and CDR2: ENHRY and SYGVKD. The CDR3 covers 15 residues. The CDR3 bases are TGTGCCATCAGTGACCTACTAGCGGCAAACAATGAGCAGTTCTTC. Its protein product is CAISDLLAANNEQFF.

The chain has TRBV12-5 and TRBJ1-4; D not certain. The germline V gene encodes CDR1 LGHNT and CDR2 FRNRAP. The CDR3 sequence is 14 residues long. V was cut by 3 bases and J by 3 bases, with 8 bases left in between. The CDR3 DNA is TGTGCTAGTGGTTTCAGGCAGTCTAATGAAAAACTGTTTTTT. Its translation is CASGFRQSNEKLFF. The variable domain in full, with the rest retrieved from reference TRBV12-5 and TRBJ1-4, is DARVTQTPRHKVTEMGQEVTMRCQPILGHNTVFWYRQTMMQGLELLAYFRNRAPLDDSGMPKDRFSAEMPDATLATLKIQPSEPRDSAVYFCASGFRQSNEKLFFGSGTQLSVL.

The V gene is TRBV20-1, the J gene TRBJ2-3; possible D gene TRBD2, 6 bases. The CDR3 spans 15 residues. Germline V gene lookup returns CDR1 DFQATT and CDR2 SNEGSKA (reference sequence). V was trimmed by 3 bases and J by 4 bases, leaving 17 bases between them. DNA of the CDR3: TGCAGTGCTAGTCGCCGGGGGTTGCCGGCAGATACGCAGTATTTT. This translates into CSASRRGLPADTQYF.

V is TRBV7-9 and J is TRBJ2-2; possibly TRBD2 for D (7 bases). With 6 bases removed from V and 3 bases from J, the gap between germline ends came to 11 bases. This CDR3 has 14 residues. The germline V gene has CDR1 SEHNR and CDR2 FQNEAQ (reference sequence). CDR3 DNA: TGTGCCAGCAGTCAAGGGGGGGACACCGGGGAGCTGTTTTTT. Its translation: CASSQGGDTGELFF.

V and J are TRBV5-1 and TRBJ2-5; D is possibly TRBD2 (5 bases). There are 14 residues in the CDR3. Germline-derived CDR1 and CDR2 are SGHRS and YFSETQ. Trimming removed 7 bases from V and 0 bases from J, with 13 bases in between. The chain's CDR3 is CASAKKGDQETQYF. CDR3 DNA sequence: TGCGCCAGCGCCAAAAAGGGAGACCAAGAGACCCAGTACTTC. Filled out from reference TRBV5-1 and TRBJ2-5, the complete variable domain reads KAGVTQTPRYLIKTRGQQVTLSCSPISGHRSVSWYQQTPGQGLQFLFEYFSETQRNKGNFPGRFSGRQFSNSRSEMNVSTLELGDSALYLCASAKKGDQETQYFGPGTRLLVL.

The J gene is TRBJ2-7, the V gene TRBV6-1; possible D gene TRBD1, 7 bases. CDR3 length: 15 amino acids. The germline V gene encodes CDR1 MNHNS and CDR2 SASEGT. V was clipped by 4 bases and J by 3 bases, with 16 bases between them. The DNA for the CDR3 is TGTGCCAGCAGTGGTACAGGGGCGGGGTACTACGAGCAGTACTTC. Translated: CASSGTGAGYYEQYF.

This clonotype has ten or more counts. The chain recombines TRBV7-9 with TRBJ1-6, with D unclear. The germline CDR1 and CDR2 sequences are SEHNR and FQNEAQ (reference sequence). CDR3 length equals 14 residues. With 5 bases removed from V and 5 bases from J, the gap between germline ends came to 10 bases. The CDR3 nucleotides are TGTGCCAGCAGCCCTGACACGGATAATTCACCCCTCCACTTT. It specifies CASSPDTDNSPLHF.

In its sample, this clonotype was seen many times. V is TRBV7-9 and J is TRBJ2-7; D is undetermined. Germline V gene lookup returns CDR1 SEHNR and CDR2 FQNEAQ (reference sequence). This CDR3 region has 12 residues. V was cut by 5 bases and J by 3 bases, with 8 bases left in between. The CDR3 bases are TGTGCCAGCAGCACGAACCTCTACGAGCAGTACTTC. Amino acids: CASSTNLYEQYF.

In its sample, this clonotype ranks as medium-sized. No DNA is shown, since the ends of the CDR3 on it are uncertain; the CDR3 is the one TCRdb lists. This chain uses TRBV27 with TRBJ1-2; no check of the table's D call, TRBD1, against the DNA was made. Including both end residues, the CDR3 is 16 amino acids long. CDR1 and CDR2 from the germline V gene are MNHEY and SMNVEV (reference sequence). This CDR3 reads CASSPLRARGTYGYTF.

This clonotype was detected a few times. The rearrangement uses TRBV20-1 and TRBJ2-7, with D perhaps TRBD2 (5 bases). Between the trimmed V and J ends, which lost 6 bases and 0 bases, there was a span of 18 bases. Germline lookup yields CDR1 DFQATT and CDR2 SNEGSKA (reference sequence). The CDR3 is 15 residues long. The CDR3 coding sequence is TGCAGTGCCGCGTCCTTGGCTAGCCTCTCCTACGAGCAGTACTTC. Translation: CSAASLASLSYEQYF.

V is TRBV12-3 or TRBV12-4 and J is TRBJ1-1; no reliable D call. Trimming pared 2 bases from V and 2 bases from J, leaving 6 bases between. The CDR3 is 13 residues long. CDR3 in amino acids: CASSLKINTEAFF. The CDR3 DNA reads as TGTGCCAGCAGTTTAAAGATTAACACTGAAGCTTTCTTT.

This clonotype was detected only a few times. The chain has TRBV20-1 and TRBJ2-5, with 8 nucleotides matching TRBD2. CDR1 DFQATT and CDR2 SNEGSKA come from the germline V gene (reference sequence). Trimming at V came to 0 bases and at J to 5 bases, leaving 5 bases not matched to a gene. This CDR3 is 14 amino acids long. CDR3 region: CSARDGLARETQYF. CDR3 in DNA: TGCAGTGCTAGAGACGGACTAGCTCGGGAGACCCAGTACTTC.

V is TRBV5-1 and J is TRBJ2-2; D is perhaps TRBD1 (5 bases). Germline CDR1 reads SGHRS; CDR2 reads YFSETQ. Trimming took 3 bases from V and 4 from J, leaving 7 bases between them. CDR3 length equals 13 residues. The CDR3 is CASSWGPTGELFF. The CDR3 DNA reads as TGCGCCAGCAGCTGGGGCCCCACCGGGGAGCTGTTTTTT.

There are a few counts of this clonotype. The genes are TRBV5-1 and TRBJ2-3; 8 nucleotides line up with TRBD1. The CDR3 is 15 residues long. J was trimmed by 8 bases and V by 4 bases; bases with no gene match: 12. CDR1 is SGHRS and CDR2 is YFSETQ in the germline V gene. The CDR3 loop is CASSPGQGPIVTQYF. Here the CDR3 DNA reads TGCGCCAGCAGCCCCGGACAGGGCCCGATAGTTACGCAGTATTTT.

This clonotype showed up just a few times. The chain couples TRBV4-3 to TRBJ2-2, with 8 bases fitting TRBD2. The germline V gene has CDR1 LGHNA and CDR2 YSLEER. This CDR3 contains 16 residues. J lost 5 bases, V lost 4 bases, and 9 bases had no gene match. The CDR3 here is CASSRGGTPGTGELFF. The DNA for the CDR3 is TGCGCCAGCAGCCGCGGGGGGACTCCCGGGACCGGGGAGCTGTTTTTT.

This clonotype was seen more than once but under ten times. The chain joins TRBV12-3 or TRBV12-4 to TRBJ1-1; D might be TRBD1 (5 bases). V lost 7 bases and J lost 6, with 15 bases in between. The CDR3 spans 13 residues. CDR3 coding DNA: TGTGCCAGCACCCGTGTCCGGGACTCTGAAGCTTTCTTT. Its protein product is CASTRVRDSEAFF.

This clonotype was seen more than once but under ten times. The chain's CDR3 is CASSLSAITYEQYF. In nucleotides, the CDR3 is TGCGCCAGCAGCTTATCAGCTATTACCTACGAGCAGTACTTC. The chain combines TRBV5-1 with TRBJ2-7; unclear D gene. Trimming left V 2 bases short and J 2 bases short, with 11 bases between. Germline loops: CDR1 SGHRS, CDR2 YFSETQ. CDR3 length equals 14 residues. Full variable domain (remainder filled in from reference TRBV5-1 and TRBJ2-7): KAGVTQTPRYLIKTRGQQVTLSCSPISGHRSVSWYQQTPGQGLQFLFEYFSETQRNKGNFPGRFSGRQFSNSRSEMNVSTLELGDSALYLCASSLSAITYEQYFGPGTRLTVT.